This TCR beta chain appears in the sequencing data of a study of vaccination effects on CD4 cells after COVID-19. After expansion with viral peptide pools in the ViraFEST assay, antigen-specific CD4+ T cells were sequenced. A roughly 10-day culture period preceded the isolation of CD4+ T cells. All study participants received two doses of BNT162b2 or mRNA-1273 vaccine. On day 3 and again on day 7, half the medium was replaced with IL-2 medium. Concerning this clone itself: Its antigen is not known.

CDR3 length: 15 residues. Germline V gene lookup returns CDR1 LGHDT and CDR2 YNNKEL (reference sequence). V was trimmed by 4 bases and J by 9 bases, leaving 19 bases between them. Clones were sequenced by immunoSEQ multiplex PCR, and TCRdb holds only the in-frame ones, with some missing. The table includes tens of thousands of clones, roughly 79% detected once. Source: CD4+ T cells from PBMCs cultured with SARS-CoV-2 spike peptides, taken after COVID-19 vaccination. The chain couples TRBV3-1 (or the pseudogene TRBV3-2) to TRBJ2-1; unclear D gene. This TCR was recovered from a human donor who received a COVID-19 vaccine. Some clones in this sample may be carry-over from other donors' samples. As DNA, the CDR3 is TGTGCCAGCAGCCTGCTTCATAGCCCCGAGGTTGAGCAGTTCTTC. It translates to CASSLLHSPEVEQFF.